The present TCR beta chain was sequenced within a study of blood T cell repertoires in COVID-19. J gave up 11 bases and V 6 bases, and 18 bases lay outside the gene matches. CDR3 length: 16 amino acids. Assay: immunoSEQ multiplex PCR; the TCRdb copy retains only in-frame clones and omits some. The table records some 210,000 clones, roughly 90% of them present only once. The TCR was taken from a man aged 55-75 years who had recovered from COVID-19. The J gene is TRBJ1-3, the V gene TRBV23-1; 8 nucleotides align to TRBD1. TRBV23-1 is placed among ORFs of uncertain function. The sequencing sample was made of peripheral blood. This chain's CDR3 is CASRVGTGGAGDAIYF. The DNA of the CDR3 is TGCGCCAGCAGGGTAGGTACAGGGGGTGCCGGAGACGCCATATATTTT.